The entry below describes one T cell receptor beta chain. This record comes from a study of CD8 T cells in Susac syndrome. The CDR3 has 16 residues. V was trimmed by 0 bases and J by 0 bases, leaving 12 bases between them. CDR1 LGHNT and CDR2 FRNRAP come from the germline V gene. The RNA, roughly 0.45 to 1 ug, was put through reverse transcription using random hexamers. TCRdb reanalysed the immunoSEQ multiplex PCR reads using MiXCR and keeps one entry per CDR3 protein. The data show about 280,000 distinct CDR3 sequences, with 80% to 90% seen just once and about 0.11% held by the top ten. Sequencing was carried out using CD8+ T cells from PBMCs. The sequence derives from a human donor with multiple sclerosis. The rearrangement uses TRBV12-5 and TRBJ2-7; no clear D gene. The CDR3 region is CASGLVSFTGSYEQYF. Written as DNA, the CDR3 is TGTGCTAGTGGTTTGGTATCCTTCACCGGCTCCTACGAGCAGTACTTC.